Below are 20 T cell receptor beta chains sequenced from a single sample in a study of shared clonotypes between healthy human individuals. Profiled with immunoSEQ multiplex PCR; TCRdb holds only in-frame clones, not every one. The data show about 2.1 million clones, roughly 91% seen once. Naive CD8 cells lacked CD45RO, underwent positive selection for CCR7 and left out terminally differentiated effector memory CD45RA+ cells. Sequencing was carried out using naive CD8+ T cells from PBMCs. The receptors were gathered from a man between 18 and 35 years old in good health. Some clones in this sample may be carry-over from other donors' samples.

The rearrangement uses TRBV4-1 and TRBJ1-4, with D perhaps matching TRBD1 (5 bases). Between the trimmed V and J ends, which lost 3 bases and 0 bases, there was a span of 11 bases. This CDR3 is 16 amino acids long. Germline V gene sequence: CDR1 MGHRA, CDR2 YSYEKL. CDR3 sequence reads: CASSQGQGATNEKLFF. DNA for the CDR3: TGCGCCAGCAGCCAGGGCCAGGGTGCAACTAATGAAAAACTGTTTTTT.

The CDR3 sequence: CASSLYTSGNYEQYF. CDR3 bases: TGTGCCAGCAGCCTATACACTAGCGGAAACTACGAGCAGTACTTC. The V gene is TRBV11-2, the J gene TRBJ2-7; 8 bases match TRBD2. The CDR3 extends over 15 amino acids. Losses at the gene ends were 5 bases for V and 3 bases for J; bases not matched to a gene: 9. Germline CDR1 SGHAT, CDR2 FQNNGV.

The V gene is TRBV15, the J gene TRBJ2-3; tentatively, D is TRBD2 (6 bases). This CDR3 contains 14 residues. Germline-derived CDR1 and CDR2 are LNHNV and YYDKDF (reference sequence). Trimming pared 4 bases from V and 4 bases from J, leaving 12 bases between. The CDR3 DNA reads TGTGCCACCAGCACGGGAGTAGAGGCAGATACGCAGTATTTT. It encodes CATSTGVEADTQYF. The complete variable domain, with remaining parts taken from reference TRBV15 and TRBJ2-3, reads DAMVIQNPRYQVTQFGKPVTLSCSQTLNHNVMYWYQQKSSQAPKLLFHYYDKDFNNEADTPDNFQSRRPNTSFCFLDIRSPGLGDTAMYLCATSTGVEADTQYFGPGTRLTVL.

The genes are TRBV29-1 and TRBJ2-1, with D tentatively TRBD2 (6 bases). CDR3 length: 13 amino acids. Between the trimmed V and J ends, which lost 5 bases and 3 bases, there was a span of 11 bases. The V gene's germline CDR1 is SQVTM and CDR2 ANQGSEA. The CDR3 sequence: CSVLRGNYNEQFF. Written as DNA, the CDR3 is TGCAGCGTTTTGCGGGGTAACTACAATGAGCAGTTCTTC.

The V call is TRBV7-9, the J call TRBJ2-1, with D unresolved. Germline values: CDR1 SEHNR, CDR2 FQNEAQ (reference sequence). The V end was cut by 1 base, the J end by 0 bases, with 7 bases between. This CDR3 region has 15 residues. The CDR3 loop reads CASSLVIGSYNEQFF. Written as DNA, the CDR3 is TGTGCCAGCAGCTTAGTCATCGGCTCCTACAATGAGCAGTTCTTC.

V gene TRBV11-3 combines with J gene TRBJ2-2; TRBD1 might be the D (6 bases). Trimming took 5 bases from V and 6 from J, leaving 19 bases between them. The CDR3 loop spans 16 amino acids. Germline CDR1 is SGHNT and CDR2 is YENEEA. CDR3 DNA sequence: TGTGCCAGCAGCCCGCCGGGAAGGGACAAGGCCGGGGAGCTGTTTTTT. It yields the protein CASSPPGRDKAGELFF.

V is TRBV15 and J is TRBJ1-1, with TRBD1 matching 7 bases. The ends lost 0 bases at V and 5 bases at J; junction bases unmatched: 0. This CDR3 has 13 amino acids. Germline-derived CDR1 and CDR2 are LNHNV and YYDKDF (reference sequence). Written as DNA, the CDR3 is TGTGCCACCAGCAGAGAACAGGGGACTGAAGCTTTCTTT. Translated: CATSREQGTEAFF.

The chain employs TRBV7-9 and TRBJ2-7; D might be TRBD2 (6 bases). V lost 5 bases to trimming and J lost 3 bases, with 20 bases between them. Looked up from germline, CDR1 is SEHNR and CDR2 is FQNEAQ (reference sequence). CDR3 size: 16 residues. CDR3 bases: TGTGCCAGCAGCCCCCCGGGGGTCCGACCCTTCTACGAGCAGTACTTC. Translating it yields CASSPPGVRPFYEQYF.

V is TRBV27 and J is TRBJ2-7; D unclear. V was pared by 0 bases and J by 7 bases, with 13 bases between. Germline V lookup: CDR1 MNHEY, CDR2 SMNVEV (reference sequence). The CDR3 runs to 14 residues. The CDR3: CASSLSQFGWEQYF. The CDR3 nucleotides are TGTGCCAGCAGTTTATCCCAGTTCGGGTGGGAGCAGTACTTC.

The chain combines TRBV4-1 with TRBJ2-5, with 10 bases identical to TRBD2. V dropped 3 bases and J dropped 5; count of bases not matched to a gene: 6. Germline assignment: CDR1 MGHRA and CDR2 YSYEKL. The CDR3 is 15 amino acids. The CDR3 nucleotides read TGCGCCAGCAGCCAGTTAGCGGGAGGTCCCGAGACCCAGTACTTC. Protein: CASSQLAGGPETQYF.

The CDR3, as DNA: TGCGCCAGCAGCTTTGGCAGAGCCTACGAGCAGTACTTC. Translated: CASSFGRAYEQYF. The rearrangement uses TRBV4-1 and TRBJ2-7; D is unresolved. Germline-derived CDR1 and CDR2 are MGHRA and YSYEKL. The CDR3 extends over 13 amino acids. Trimming took off 5 bases at V and 2 bases at J, with 10 bases between the two ends.

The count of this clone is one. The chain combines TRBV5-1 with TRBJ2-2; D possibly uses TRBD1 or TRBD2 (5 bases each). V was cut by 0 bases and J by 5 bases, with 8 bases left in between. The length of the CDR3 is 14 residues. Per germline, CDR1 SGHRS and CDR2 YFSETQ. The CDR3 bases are TGCGCCAGCAGCTTGGAGGGGACGACCGGGGAGCTGTTTTTT. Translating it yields CASSLEGTTGELFF.

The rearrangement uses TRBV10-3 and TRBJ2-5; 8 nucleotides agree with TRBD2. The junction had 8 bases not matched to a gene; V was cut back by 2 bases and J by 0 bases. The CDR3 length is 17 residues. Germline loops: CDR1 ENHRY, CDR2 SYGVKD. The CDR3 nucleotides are TGTGCCATCAGTGAGGGTCCTAGCGGGCCAAACCAAGAGACCCAGTACTTC. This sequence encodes CAISEGPSGPNQETQYF.

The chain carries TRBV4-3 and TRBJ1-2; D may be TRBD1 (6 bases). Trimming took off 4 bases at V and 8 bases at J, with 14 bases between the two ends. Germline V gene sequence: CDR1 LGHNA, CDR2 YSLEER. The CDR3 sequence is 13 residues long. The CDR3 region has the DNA TGCGCCAGCAGCCCCTCAACAGGGTGGGGCTACACCTTC. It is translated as CASSPSTGWGYTF.

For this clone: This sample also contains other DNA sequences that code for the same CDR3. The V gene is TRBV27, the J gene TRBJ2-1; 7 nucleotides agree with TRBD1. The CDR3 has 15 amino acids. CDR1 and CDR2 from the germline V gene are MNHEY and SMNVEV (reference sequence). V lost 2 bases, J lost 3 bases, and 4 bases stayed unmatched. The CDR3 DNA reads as TGTGCCAGCAGTTTAAGGGCAGGGGGCTACAATGAGCAGTTCTTC. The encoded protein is CASSLRAGGYNEQFF.

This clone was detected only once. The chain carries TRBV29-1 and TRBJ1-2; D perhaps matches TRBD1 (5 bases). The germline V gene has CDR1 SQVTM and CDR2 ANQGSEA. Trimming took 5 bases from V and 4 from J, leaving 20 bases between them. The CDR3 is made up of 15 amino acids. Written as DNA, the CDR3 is TGCAGCGTTCTCGTGCCGGGACTACCCCTCTATGGCTACACCTTC. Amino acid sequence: CSVLVPGLPLYGYTF.

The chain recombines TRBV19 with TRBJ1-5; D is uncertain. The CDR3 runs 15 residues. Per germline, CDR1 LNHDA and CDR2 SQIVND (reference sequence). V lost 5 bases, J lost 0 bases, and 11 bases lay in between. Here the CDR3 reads CASSYLPNSNQPQHF. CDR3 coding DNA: TGTGCCAGTAGTTACCTGCCAAATAGCAATCAGCCCCAGCATTTT.

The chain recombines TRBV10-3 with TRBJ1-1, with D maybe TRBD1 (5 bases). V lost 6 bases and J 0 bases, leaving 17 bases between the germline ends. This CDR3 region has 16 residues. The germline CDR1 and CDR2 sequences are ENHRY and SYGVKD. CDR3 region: CAIRASTGTVNTEAFF. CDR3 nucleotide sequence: TGTGCCATCAGGGCTTCTACCGGGACGGTGAACACTGAAGCTTTCTTT.

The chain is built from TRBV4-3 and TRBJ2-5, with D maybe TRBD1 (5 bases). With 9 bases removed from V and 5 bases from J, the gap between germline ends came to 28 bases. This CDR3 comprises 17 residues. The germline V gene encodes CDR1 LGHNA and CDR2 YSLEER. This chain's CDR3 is CARPPFASDSSWETQYF. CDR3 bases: TGCGCCAGACCCCCTTTCGCTTCCGACAGTTCCTGGGAGACCCAGTACTTC.

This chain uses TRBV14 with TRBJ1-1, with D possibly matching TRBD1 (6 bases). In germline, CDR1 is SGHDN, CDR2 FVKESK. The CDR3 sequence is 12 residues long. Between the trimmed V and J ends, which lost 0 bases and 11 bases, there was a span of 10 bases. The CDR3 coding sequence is TGTGCCAGCAGCCAAGAAGGGGGAGGCGCTTTCTTT. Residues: CASSQEGGGAFF.